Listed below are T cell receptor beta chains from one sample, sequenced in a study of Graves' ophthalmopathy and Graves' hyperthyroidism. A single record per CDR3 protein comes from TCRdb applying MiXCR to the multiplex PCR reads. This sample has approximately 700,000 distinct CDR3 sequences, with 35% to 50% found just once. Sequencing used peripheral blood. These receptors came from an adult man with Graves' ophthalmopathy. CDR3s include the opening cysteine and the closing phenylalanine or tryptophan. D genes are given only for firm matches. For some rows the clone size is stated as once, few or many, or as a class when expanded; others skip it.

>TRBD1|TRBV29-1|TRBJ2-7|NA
CSVEFQGAYEQYF
TGCAGCGTTGAATTCCAGGGGGCCTACGAGCAGTACTTC
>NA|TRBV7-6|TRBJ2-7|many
CASSLGSKATSEQYF
TGTGCCAGCAGCTTAGGGTCGAAGGCGACGAGCGAGCAGTACTTC
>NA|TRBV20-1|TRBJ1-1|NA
CSARVSGLTSTEAFF
TGCAGTGCTAGAGTTTCGGGACTAACGAGCACTGAAGCTTTCTTT
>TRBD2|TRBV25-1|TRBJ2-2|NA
CASSQAGVGTGELFF
TGCGCCAGCAGCCAAGCGGGAGTCGGCACCGGGGAGCTGTTTTTT
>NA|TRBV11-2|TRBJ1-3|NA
CASSQGILGNTIYF
TGTGCCAGCAGCCAAGGGATACTAGGAAACACCATATATTTT
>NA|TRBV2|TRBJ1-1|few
CASSPNRVSNTEAFF
TGTGCCAGCAGTCCGAACAGGGTGTCGAACACTGAAGCTTTCTTT
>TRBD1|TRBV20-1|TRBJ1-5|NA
CSAGGQGQGAWQPQHF
TGCAGTGCCGGGGGACAGGGACAGGGGGCTTGGCAGCCCCAGCATTTT
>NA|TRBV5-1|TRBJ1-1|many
CASSEQGTEAFF
TGCGCCAGCAGCGAGCAGGGAACTGAAGCTTTCTTT
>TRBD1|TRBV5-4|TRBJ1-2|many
CASSVPTGIGGYTF
TGTGCCAGCAGCGTACCGACAGGGATCGGGGGCTACACCTTC
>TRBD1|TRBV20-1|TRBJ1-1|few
CSARAGTGVLTEAFF
TGCAGTGCTAGGGCGGGGACAGGGGTCCTCACTGAAGCTTTCTTT
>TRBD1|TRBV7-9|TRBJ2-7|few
CASSYSPDRVFLEQYF
TGTGCCAGCAGCTACTCCCCGGACAGGGTATTTCTCGAGCAGTACTTC
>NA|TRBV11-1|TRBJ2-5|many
CASSLSAYGTQYF
TGTGCCAGCAGCTTATCTGCGTATGGGACCCAGTACTTC
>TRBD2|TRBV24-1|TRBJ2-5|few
CATSDPGTSGRETQYF
TGTGCCACCAGTGACCCCGGGACTAGCGGTCGAGAGACCCAGTACTTC
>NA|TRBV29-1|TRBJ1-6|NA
CSVRKGMNSPLHF
TGCAGCGTTCGGAAGGGGATGAACTCACCCCTCCACTTT
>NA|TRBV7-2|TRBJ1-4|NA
CASSSGGLNEKLFF
TGTGCCAGCAGCTCTGGGGGGTTAAATGAAAAACTGTTTTTT
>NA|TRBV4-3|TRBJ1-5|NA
CASSIREGSNQPQHF
TGCGCCAGCTCAATCAGGGAAGGAAGCAATCAGCCCCAGCATTTT
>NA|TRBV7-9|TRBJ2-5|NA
CASSPPAGNRETQYF
TGTGCCAGCAGCCCCCCGGCGGGGAATCGGGAGACCCAGTACTTC
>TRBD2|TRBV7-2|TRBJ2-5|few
CASSARGGGGETQYF
TGTGCCAGCAGCGCCCGCGGGGGGGGTGGGGAGACCCAGTACTTC
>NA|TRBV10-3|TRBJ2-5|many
CAISESLVQETQYF
TGTGCCATCAGTGAGTCTCTAGTTCAAGAGACCCAGTACTTC
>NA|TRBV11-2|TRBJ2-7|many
CASSLTGSDEQYF
TGTGCCAGCAGCTTAACGGGGAGCGACGAGCAGTACTTC
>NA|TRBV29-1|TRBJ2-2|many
CSVDTGELFF
TGCAGCGTTGACACCGGGGAGCTGTTTTTT
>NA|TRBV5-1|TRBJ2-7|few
CASSDPTYEQYF
TGCGCCAGCAGCGACCCAACCTACGAGCAGTACTTC
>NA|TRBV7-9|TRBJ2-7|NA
CASSLMLVDEQCF
TGTGCCAGCAGCTTAATGTTAGTCGATGAGCAGTGCTTC
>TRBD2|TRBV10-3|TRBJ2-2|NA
CAISESGRAQGELFF
TGTGCCATCAGTGAAAGCGGGAGGGCCCAAGGGGAGCTGTTTTTT
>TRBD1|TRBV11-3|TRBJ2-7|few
CASSPHGQGAYEQYF
TGTGCCAGCAGCCCCCACGGACAGGGAGCCTACGAGCAGTACTTC
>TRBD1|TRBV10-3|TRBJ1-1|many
CAITRDSNTEAFF
TGTGCCATCACCAGGGACAGCAACACTGAAGCTTTCTTT
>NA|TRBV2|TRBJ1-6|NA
CASSEATTMIGRNNSPLHF
TGTGCCAGCAGTGAAGCTACGACCATGATTGGCAGGAATAATTCACCCCTCCACTTT
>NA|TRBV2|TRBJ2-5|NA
CASSYTGETQYF
TGTGCCAGCAGTTACACGGGGGAGACCCAGTACTTC
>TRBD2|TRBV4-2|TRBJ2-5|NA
CASSQGFSGRLQETQYF
TGTGCCAGCAGCCAAGGGTTTAGCGGGAGGTTGCAAGAGACCCAGTACTTC
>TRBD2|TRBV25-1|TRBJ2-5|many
CASSRWAGGRAETQYF
TGTGCCAGCAGTCGGTGGGCTGGCGGGAGGGCGGAGACCCAGTACTTC
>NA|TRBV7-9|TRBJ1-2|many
CASSLAASGRGYTF
TGTGCCAGCAGCTTAGCGGCCTCAGGGCGCGGCTACACCTTC
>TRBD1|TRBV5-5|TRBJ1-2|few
CASSTGDSINYGYTF
TGTGCCAGCAGCACCGGGGACAGCATTAACTATGGCTACACCTTC
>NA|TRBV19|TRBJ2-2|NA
CALRGRHGELFF
TGTGCCCTGAGGGGTAGACACGGGGAGCTGTTTTTT
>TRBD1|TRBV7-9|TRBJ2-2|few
CASSFDRGDTGELFF
TGTGCCAGCAGCTTCGACAGGGGCGACACCGGGGAGCTGTTTTTT
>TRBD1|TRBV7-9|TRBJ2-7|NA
CASSSRRTGGGDEQYF
TGTGCCAGCAGCTCCCGCCGGACAGGGGGCGGGGACGAGCAGTACTTC
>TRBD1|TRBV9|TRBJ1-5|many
CASSSGTGEYSNQPQHF
TGTGCCAGCAGCTCAGGGACAGGCGAATATAGCAATCAGCCCCAGCATTTT
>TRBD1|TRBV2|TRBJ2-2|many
CASRGTDANTGELFF
TGTGCCAGCCGTGGGACAGACGCGAACACCGGGGAGCTGTTTTTT
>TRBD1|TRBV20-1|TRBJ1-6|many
CSASGTGSSPLHF
TGCAGTGCTAGCGGGACAGGGTCTTCACCCCTCCACTTT
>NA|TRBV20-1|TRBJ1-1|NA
CSAQRWGGANTEAFF
TGCAGTGCCCAAAGATGGGGGGGGGCGAACACTGAAGCTTTCTTT
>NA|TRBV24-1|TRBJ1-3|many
CATSDGSRSGNTIYF
TGTGCCACCAGTGATGGCAGTCGCTCTGGAAACACCATATATTTT
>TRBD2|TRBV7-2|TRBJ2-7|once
CASSEEGLALGQYF
TGTGCCAGCAGCGAGGAGGGACTAGCTCTTGGGCAGTACTTC
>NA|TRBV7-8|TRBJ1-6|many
CASSVAGTNINSPLHF
TGTGCCAGCAGCGTAGCCGGGACAAACATTAATTCACCCCTCCACTTT
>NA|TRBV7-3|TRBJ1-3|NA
CASSLGLSGAGNTIYF
TGTGCCAGCAGCTTAGGGCTTTCAGGGGCCGGAAACACCATATATTTT
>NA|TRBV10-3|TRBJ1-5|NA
CTISWGPDSTQHF
TGTACCATCAGCTGGGGCCCTGATTCTACCCAGCACTTT
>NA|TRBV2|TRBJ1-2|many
CASSVPAIGGYTF
TGTGCCAGCAGCGTCCCGGCAATAGGCGGCTACACCTTC
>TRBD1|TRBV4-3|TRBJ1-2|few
CASSARQGSSHGYTF
TGCGCCAGCAGCGCCCGACAGGGATCGAGCCATGGCTACACCTTC
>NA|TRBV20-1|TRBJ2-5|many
CSARDGRETQYF
TGCAGTGCTAGAGATGGCAGGGAGACCCAGTACTTC